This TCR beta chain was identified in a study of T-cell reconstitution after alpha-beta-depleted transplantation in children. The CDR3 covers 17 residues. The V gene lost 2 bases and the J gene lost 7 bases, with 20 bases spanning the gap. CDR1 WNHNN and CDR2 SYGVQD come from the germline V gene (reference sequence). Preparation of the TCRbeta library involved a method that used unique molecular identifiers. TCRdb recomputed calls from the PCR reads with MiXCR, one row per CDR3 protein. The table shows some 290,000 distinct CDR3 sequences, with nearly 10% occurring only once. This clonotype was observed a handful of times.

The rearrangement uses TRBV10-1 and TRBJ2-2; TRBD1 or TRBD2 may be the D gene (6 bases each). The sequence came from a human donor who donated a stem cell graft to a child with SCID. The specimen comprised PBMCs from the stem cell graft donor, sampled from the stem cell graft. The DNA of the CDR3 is TGCGCCAGCAGTGAGCCCTCCTGGACGGGGGCCGGCGGGGAGCTGTTTTTT. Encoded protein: CASSEPSWTGAGGELFF.